This T cell receptor (beta chain) came from a study of graft-versus-host responses after intestinal transplantation. Across the study: The transplants performed in recipients were multivisceral, liver-intestinal, or isolated intestinal. All of the recipients had induction that used anti-thymocyte globulin, then tacrolimus and steroids for about 3 years. Whole-study findings and limits: Maximum circulating GvH clone levels tracked with early post-transplant HvG decreases. The authors found GvH clones in recipient marrow, some appearing first in ileum or blood.

As for this clone: As yet, its antigen is unknown.

Profiled with immunoSEQ multiplex PCR; TCRdb holds only in-frame clones, not every one. The sample gives over 40,000 clones, about 95% of which show up once; almost 0.55% is in the top ten. Sequenced material: unstimulated CD8+ T cells sorted from spleen or lymph node cells, taken before transplant. This receptor was taken from a human donor who was the organ donor for an intestinal transplant.

CDR3 coding DNA: TGTGCCAGCAGCTTATGGGCCGGCGGGGGGTCAGCCTACGAGCAGTACTTC. The encoded protein is CASSLWAGGGSAYEQYF. V is TRBV7-8 and J is TRBJ2-7, with 8 bases that match TRBD2. This CDR3 spans 17 amino acids. Trimming removed 2 bases from V and 2 bases from J; junction bases left unmatched: 11. Germline CDR1 reads SGHVS; CDR2 reads FQNEAQ.